The 14 T cell receptor beta chains listed next were all sequenced from one sample in a study of regulatory T cells in long-lasting Graves disease. Libraries of TCR beta came from iRepertoire HTBI primers plus Arm-PCR of CDR3 regions. TCRdb analysed the multiplex PCR reads with MiXCR anew, one entry per CDR3 protein. The data show 580,000 or so distinct CDR3 sequences, with roughly 15% seen just once and 12% held by the top ten. Time point here: newly diagnosed GD, antithyroid drugs for less than 3 months. From PBMCs, RNA was extracted and then used to make the TCR library. The same sample was also used in a study of T cells in Graves' hyperthyroidism and ophthalmopathy.

Sample: peripheral blood mononuclear cells (PBMCs), taken at new diagnosis, from a patient treated with antithyroid drugs. Source of these receptors: a man aged 18 to 35 with Graves disease.

This clonotype was detected ten times or more. CDR3 nucleotide sequence: TGTGCCAGCAGTTTTGCCAGGGGACTTTACGAGCAGTACTTC. Translated: CASSFARGLYEQYF. The V and J genes are TRBV28 and TRBJ2-7; D is possibly TRBD1 or TRBD2 (6 bases each). Trimming took 3 bases from V and 4 from J, leaving 13 bases between them. Germline lookup yields CDR1 MDHEN and CDR2 SYDVKM. This CDR3 has 14 residues. The full variable domain, in which reference TRBV28 and TRBJ2-7 provide the parts outside the CDR3, is DVKVTQSSRYLVKRTGEKVFLECVQDMDHENMFWYRQDPGLGLRLIYFSYDVKMKEKGDIPEGYSVSREKKERFSLILESASTNQTSMYLCASSFARGLYEQYFGPGTRLTVT.

This clonotype was counted ten times or more. J is TRBJ2-1 and V is TRBV7-2; weak D call: TRBD2 (6 bases). V gave up 7 bases and J gave up 7 bases, with 23 bases separating them. This CDR3 contains 16 residues. CDR1 and CDR2 (germline): SGHTA, FQGNSA. The CDR3 reads CASTPRTDYTINEQFF. The CDR3 bases are TGTGCCAGCACCCCGAGGACGGACTACACGATTAATGAGCAGTTCTTC.

V gene TRBV19 combines with J gene TRBJ1-2, with D possibly being TRBD1 (5 bases). V was clipped by 3 bases and J by 0 bases, with 17 bases between them. The CDR3 spans 17 residues. Germline values: CDR1 LNHDA, CDR2 SQIVND (reference sequence). The CDR3 DNA sequence: TGTGCCAGTAGTATTTGGACACCCACAACAGCTAACTATGGCTACACCTTC. Translation gives CASSIWTPTTANYGYTF.

This clonotype was found many times. V and J are TRBV9 and TRBJ2-5; D remains unclear. Trimming took 0 bases from V and 2 from J, leaving 5 bases between them. CDR3 length: 13 residues. The germline V gene encodes CDR1 SGDLS and CDR2 YYNGEE. This CDR3 reads CASSVVDQETQYF. Written as DNA, the CDR3 is TGTGCCAGCAGCGTAGTAGATCAAGAGACCCAGTACTTC.

The rearrangement uses TRBV7-2 and TRBJ1-4; D unclear. Germline CDR1 reads SGHTA; CDR2 reads FQGNSA. The V end was cut by 1 base, the J end by 2 bases, with 8 bases between. The CDR3 length is 15 residues. The CDR3 coding sequence is TGTGCCAGCAGCTTAGTTTCACAGACTAATGAAAAACTGTTTTTT. The encoded protein is CASSLVSQTNEKLFF.

This clonotype has at least ten counts. V usage is TRBV27 and J usage is TRBJ1-1; TRBD1 is a possible D gene (5 bases). Germline V CDR1 and CDR2: MNHEY, SMNVEV (reference sequence). This CDR3 region has 14 residues. V shed 5 bases and J shed 3 bases, with 13 bases lying between them. Written as DNA, the CDR3 is TGTGCCAGCAGTAACACCAGGGTTTACACTGAAGCTTTCTTT. Residues: CASSNTRVYTEAFF.

This clonotype was counted ten times or more. V gene TRBV2 combines with J gene TRBJ2-3; D unresolved. The V and J ends lost 3 bases and 13 bases respectively, with 23 bases between them. Germline V CDR1 and CDR2: SNHLY, FYNNEI. The CDR3 loop spans 15 amino acids. The chain's CDR3 is CASSDPPSGVTSEYF. The CDR3 nucleotides are TGTGCCAGCAGTGACCCCCCCTCGGGCGTCACTTCTGAGTATTTT.

This clonotype was seen repeatedly, ten times or more. V is TRBV6-1 and J is TRBJ2-5, with a possible D match to TRBD1 (6 bases). The V end was cut by 6 bases, the J end by 2 bases, with 7 bases between. CDR1 MNHNS and CDR2 SASEGT come from the germline V gene. This CDR3 spans 12 amino acids. CDR3 DNA: TGTGCCAGCAGGGGACAACAAGAGACCCAGTACTTC. Its translation is CASRGQQETQYF.

This clonotype was observed a handful of times. V and J are TRBV18 and TRBJ2-7; D ambiguous. The CDR3 consists of 14 residues. CDR1 is KGHSH, CDR2 LQKENI, per germline. Trimming removed 1 base at V and 3 bases at J, with 10 bases between. The CDR3 loop is CASSPRGDHYEQYF. CDR3 bases: TGTGCCAGCTCACCACGTGGGGATCACTACGAGCAGTACTTC.

A note on this clonotype: This clone may be a read error of a much larger clone one base away. V usage is TRBV7-8 and J usage is TRBJ2-7; TRBD2 agrees at 11 bases. CDR3 size: 18 residues. Per the germline V gene, CDR1 is SGHVS and CDR2 is FQNEAQ. Unmatched junction bases numbered 12, after V lost 5 bases and J lost 0 bases. CDR3 in amino acids: CASSRPQRLAGRSYEQYF. DNA of the CDR3: TGTGCCAGCAGCCGGCCCCAAAGACTAGCGGGACGCTCCTACGAGCAGTACTTC.

This clonotype occurred a few times. The V call is TRBV6-9, the J call TRBJ1-1; D remains unclear. CDR1 and CDR2 (germline): MNHGY, SVAAGI. This CDR3 region has 13 residues. The V and J ends lost 4 bases and 7 bases respectively, with 13 bases between them. The CDR3 nucleotides read TGTGCCAGCAGTTCCACTGAGAGGAGTGAAGCTTTCTTT. Its translation: CASSSTERSEAFF.

V and J are TRBV19 and TRBJ2-1; weak D call: TRBD1 (5 bases). Trimming shortened V by 3 bases and J by 4 bases, and 10 bases separated the two germline ends. In germline, CDR1 is LNHDA, CDR2 SQIVND (reference sequence). There are 14 residues in the CDR3. As DNA, the CDR3 is TGTGCCAGTAGTATGCGTCAGGGATACAATGAGCAGTTCTTC. Its protein product is CASSMRQGYNEQFF.

This chain joins TRBV9 and TRBJ2-3; D gene uncertain. The CDR3 has 13 amino acids. The V end lost 3 bases, the J end lost 5 bases, and 10 bases lay between the germline ends. Germline CDR1 is SGDLS and CDR2 is YYNGEE. The CDR3 spells CASSAVLGDTQYF. Written as DNA, the CDR3 is TGTGCCAGCAGCGCCGTTTTGGGAGATACGCAGTATTTT. The full variable domain, rest sourced from reference TRBV9 and TRBJ2-3, is DSGVTQTPKHLITATGQRVTLRCSPRSGDLSVYWYQQSLDQGLQFLIQYYNGEERAKGNILERFSAQQFPDLHSELNLSSLELGDSALYFCASSAVLGDTQYFGPGTRLTVL.

In this sample, this clonotype turned up many times. The chain has TRBV7-8 and TRBJ1-1; D remains unclear. Germline-derived CDR1 and CDR2 are SGHVS and FQNEAQ. V lost 5 bases and J lost 0, with 7 bases in between. The CDR3 covers 13 residues. The CDR3, as DNA: TGTGCCAGCAGCCAATATATGAACACTGAAGCTTTCTTT. Its translation is CASSQYMNTEAFF.